Below, one T cell receptor beta chain is given with its context. The time point is: persistent/refractory GD, antithyroid drugs over 5 years with positive TRAb. Extracted PBMC RNA gave rise to the TCR library. Graves' disease diagnoses used American Thyroid Association guidelines. This specimen belongs to a study of regulatory T cells in long-lasting Graves disease. Construction of TCR beta libraries relied on iRepertoire HTBI primers and on Arm-PCR targeting CDR3 regions. MiXCR, applied by TCRdb to the multiplex PCR reads, yields one record per CDR3 protein. The sample has approximately 400,000 distinct CDR3 sequences; 20% are singletons. V was trimmed by 10 bases and J by 4 bases, leaving 14 bases between them. The germline CDR1 and CDR2 sequences are MNHNS and SASEGT. The CDR3 runs 13 residues.

The chain combines TRBV6-1 with TRBJ1-5; possible D gene TRBD1, 5 bases. The clonotype originates from a female donor with Graves disease. The specimen comprised peripheral blood mononuclear cells (PBMCs), sampled when the disease was refractory, from a patient treated with antithyroid drugs. The chain's CDR3 is CATTDRKNQPQHF. The CDR3 nucleotides are TGTGCCACAACTGACAGAAAAAATCAGCCCCAGCATTTT.